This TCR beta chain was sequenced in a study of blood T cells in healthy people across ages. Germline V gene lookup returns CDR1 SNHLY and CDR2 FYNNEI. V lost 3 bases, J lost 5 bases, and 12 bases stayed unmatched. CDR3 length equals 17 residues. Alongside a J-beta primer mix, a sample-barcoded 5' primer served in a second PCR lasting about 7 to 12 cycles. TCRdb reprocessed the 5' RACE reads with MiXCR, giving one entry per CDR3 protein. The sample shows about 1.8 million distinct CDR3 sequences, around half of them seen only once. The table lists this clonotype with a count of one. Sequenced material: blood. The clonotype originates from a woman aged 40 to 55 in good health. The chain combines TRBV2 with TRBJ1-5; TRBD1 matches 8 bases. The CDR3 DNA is TGTGCCAGCAGTGACATCTGGGGGACAGGTCGGGATCAGCCCCAGCATTTT. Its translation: CASSDIWGTGRDQPQHF.